Sequencing of this T cell receptor (beta chain) was carried out in a study of a mutant IDH1 vaccine in newly diagnosed glioma. Study-wide context: Following radiotherapy alone, or alongside temozolomide cycles, vaccination was started after an interval of 4-6 weeks. The sex distribution of treated patients was approximately 62% male and approximately 40% female, with a mean age of around 43 years. Study-wide findings and caveats: Top peripheral T cell clonotype shifts appeared unrelated to pseudoprogression.

Profiling relied on immunoSEQ multiplex PCR, and the TCRdb table lists in-frame clones only, not all of them. Seen here are around 32,000 clones, 65% to 85% observed once, and the top ten hold approximately 9.4%. Time point noted: week 35, safety follow-up. Mutant IDH1 20-mer peptide, at 300 ug, made up each vaccine dose, with topical imiquimod. Unmatched junction bases numbered 10, after V lost 3 bases and J lost 7 bases. The CDR3 totals 16 residues. In germline, CDR1 is KGHSH, CDR2 LQKENI. With respect to this clone: Its antigen is undetermined.

Specimen: PBMCs, collected from a glioma patient whose treatment included an IDH1 peptide vaccine. This chain connects TRBV18 to TRBJ2-2; 8 bases align to TRBD2. The sequence was obtained from a woman in her thirties with glioma. Some clones in this sample may be carry-over from other donors' samples. CDR3 DNA sequence: TGTGCCAGCTCACCCCCGGGACTAGAAGGATTCGGGGAGCTGTTTTTT. Translated, it gives CASSPPGLEGFGELFF.